This TCR beta chain was captured in a study of T cells in Graves' hyperthyroidism and ophthalmopathy. Findings of the study overall: In simple terms, a model built on 13 V-J features told ophthalmopathy apart from stable hyperthyroidism.

What was amplified from RNA transcripts were TCR beta CDR3 regions. Using the HTBI primer set, a first-round RT-PCR was run on the TCR CDR3. TCRdb itself ran the multiplex PCR reads through MiXCR, one entry per CDR3 protein. Of around 430,000 distinct CDR3 sequences listed, just under 15% were seen once; the top ten hold about 30%. This clonotype was picked up many times. Its antigen is not known. The CDR3 has 14 amino acids. Looked up from germline, CDR1 is SEHNR and CDR2 is FQNEAQ (reference sequence). V lost 6 bases to trimming and J lost 5 bases, with 13 bases between them. Graves' hyperthyroidism showing no ophthalmopathy progression within 18 months was considered stable.

The sample comprised blood. The receptor's source is a woman in her thirties with Graves' hyperthyroidism. V usage is TRBV7-9 and J usage is TRBJ2-2; perhaps TRBD2 as D (6 bases). The CDR3 DNA sequence: TGTGCCAGCAGTCCCAGCGGAGGGACCGGGGAGCTGTTTTTT. It is translated as CASSPSGGTGELFF.